This T cell receptor (beta chain) derives from a study of brain T cells in children with intractable seizures. Time point denoted: blood from clinic visit 5 months post-surgery; TSC patient then seizure free. Surgery cases with the highest brain T cell transcript signatures were chosen for sequencing. The data were produced by immunoSEQ multiplex PCR, yet TCRdb's version contains in-frame clones alone and is incomplete. The sample gives around 340,000 clones, over 85% of which show up once; approximately 5% is in the top ten. This clone was recorded once. No antigen is known for it. Points from the study as a whole: Clones missing pre-surgery may reflect undersampling of that blood sample.

Trimming removed 1 base at V and 2 bases at J, with 10 bases between. This CDR3 is 15 amino acids long. Germline CDR1 SGHTS, CDR2 YDEGEE. The chain joins TRBV5-8 to TRBJ2-1; D not certain. The sequences come from peripheral blood, collected roughly 5 months after surgery. This receptor was taken from a boy younger than two with tuberous sclerosis and intractable seizures. The CDR3 DNA reads TGTGCCAGCAGCTTGACGGAGAATGCCTACAATGAGCAGTTCTTC. Protein sequence: CASSLTENAYNEQFF.